This T cell receptor (beta chain) was retrieved from a study of cytomegalovirus exposure and HLA in healthy donors. Study context: Earlier results showed almost 120 million unique TCR beta sequences derived from some 190 million T cells.

Participants comprised healthy donors of bone marrow. On this clone itself: Its antigen remains unknown.

Germline CDR1 and CDR2: SGHRS and YFSETQ. V lost 2 bases to trimming and J lost 10 bases; unmatched junction nucleotides: 8. The CDR3 covers 13 residues. Primers included in the PCR were 60 Vbeta and 13 Jbeta primers. Sequencing was performed with immunoSEQ multiplex PCR; in TCRdb, only in-frame clones are kept and a portion is missing. Here the sample spans 150,000 to 200,000 clones, 78% being singletons. General study points: In an earlier analysis, about 87% or about 30%: the productive usage of most TCR beta V segments.

This TCR came from a woman between 25 and 40 years old in good health and CMV-seropositive. Sequencing used PBMCs. The chain links TRBV5-1 to TRBJ1-2, with TRBD1 matching over 7 bases. The CDR3, as DNA: TGCGCCAGCAGCTTCCGGGACAGCCTGGACTACACCTTC. Its protein product is CASSFRDSLDYTF.